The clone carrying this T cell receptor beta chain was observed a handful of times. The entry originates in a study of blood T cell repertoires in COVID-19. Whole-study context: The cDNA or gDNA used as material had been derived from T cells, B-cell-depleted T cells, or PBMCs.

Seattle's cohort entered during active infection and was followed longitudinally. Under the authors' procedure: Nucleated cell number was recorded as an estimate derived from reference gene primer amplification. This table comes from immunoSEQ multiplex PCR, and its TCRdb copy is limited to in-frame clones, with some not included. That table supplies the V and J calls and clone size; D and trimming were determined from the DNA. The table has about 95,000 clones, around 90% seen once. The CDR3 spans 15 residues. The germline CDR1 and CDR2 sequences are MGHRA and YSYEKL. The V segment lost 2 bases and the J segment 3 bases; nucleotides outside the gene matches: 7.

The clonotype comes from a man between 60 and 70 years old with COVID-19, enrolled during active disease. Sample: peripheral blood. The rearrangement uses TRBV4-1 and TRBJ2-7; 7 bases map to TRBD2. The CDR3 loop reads CASSQLSGRVYEQYF. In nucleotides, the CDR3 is TGCGCCAGCAGCCAACTTAGTGGGAGGGTCTACGAGCAGTACTTC.